This T cell receptor beta chain came from a study of beta chain features in type 1 diabetes. Germline loops: CDR1 SGDLS, CDR2 YYNGEE. The CDR3 length is 14 residues. V lost 0 bases to trimming and J lost 4 bases, with 7 bases between them. Overall study findings and caveats: In every one of the four CD4+ subsets, TCRB CDR3s were moderately but significantly shorter in Type 1 diabetes patients. Reduced insertions and increased deletions marked VDJ junctions in type 1 diabetes patients. Researchers reported that naive, central memory and Treg TCRB repertoires appeared more similar in patients than in healthy donors.

A note on this clone: The antigen remains unidentified.

Since all of the isolated RNA was reverse transcribed, expressed TCRB transcripts were what got sequenced. The assay was immunoSEQ multiplex PCR, and TCRdb's table has in-frame clones only and misses some. The table lists approximately 600,000 clones, around 12% of them singletons. The chain is built from TRBV9 and TRBJ2-2; D gene unclear. This receptor was taken from a man younger than 40 with type 1 diabetes. Specimen: naive CD4+ T cells from blood. The CDR3, as DNA: TGTGCCAGCAGCGTAGCTACGGGCACCGGGGAGCTGTTTTTT. It specifies CASSVATGTGELFF.